The 19 T cell receptor beta chains reported below all come from one sample, sequenced in a study of T and B cells in COVID-19 patients. BIOMED2 TRB-A/B primer pools were used in multiplex TRB PCR. A single record per CDR3 protein comes from TCRdb applying MiXCR to the multiplex PCR reads. Of roughly 13,000 distinct CDR3 sequences in the sample, 28% are singletons; the top ten hold 6.8%. Each TRB amplification used about 250-550 ng of genomic DNA from blood. The specimen sequenced was blood. The origin of the receptors is a human donor who had recovered from COVID-19.

This clonotype was seen a handful of times. V usage is TRBV27 and J usage is TRBJ1-1; possibly TRBD1 for D (6 bases). Germline CDR1 is MNHEY and CDR2 is SMNVEV (reference sequence). The CDR3 has 14 amino acids. The V gene lost 0 bases and the J gene lost 5 bases, with 10 bases spanning the gap. The DNA of the CDR3 is TGTGCCAGCAGTTTATCACGGGGGGCAACTGAAGCTTTCTTT. Translated: CASSLSRGATEAFF.

The V and J genes are TRBV7-9 and TRBJ1-2, with D maybe TRBD1 (5 bases). The CDR3 has 13 amino acids. The germline CDR1 and CDR2 sequences are SEHNR and FQNEAQ (reference sequence). Trimming took 5 bases from V and 8 from J, leaving 15 bases between them. The CDR3 sequence: CASSLVGGRGYTF. The CDR3 nucleotides read TGTGCCAGCAGCCTCGTCGGGGGTCGGGGCTACACCTTC.

This clonotype is medium-sized by share. The chain links TRBV19 to TRBJ1-5; D unresolved. The germline V gene has CDR1 LNHDA and CDR2 SQIVND (reference sequence). V was shortened by 10 bases and J by 4 bases, with 26 bases between the two germline ends. The CDR3 length is 17 residues. DNA for the CDR3: TGTGCCACCCACGAGGTTGGCCCCCTAAGACCGAATCAGCCCCAGCATTTT. Amino acid sequence: CATHEVGPLRPNQPQHF.

To note about this clonotype: This sequence may be a read error, since a much larger clone differs from it by one base. In this CDR3 the conserved last residue, phenylalanine or tryptophan, is missing, so a read error is likely. V usage is TRBV5-1 and J usage is TRBJ1-6; D gene uncertain. V dropped 7 bases and J dropped 7 bases, with 12 bases sitting between them. Germline CDR1 SGHRS, CDR2 YFSETQ. This CDR3 spans 13 amino acids. CDR3 in DNA: TGCGCCAGCGCCGCGTTTCTGAATTCACCCCTCCACCTT. This translates into CASAAFLNSPLHL.

This clonotype has at least ten counts. The rearrangement links TRBV12-3 or TRBV12-4 to TRBJ2-1; perhaps TRBD2 as D (6 bases). This CDR3 region has 17 residues. With 6 bases removed from V and 0 bases from J, the gap between germline ends came to 18 bases. This CDR3 is CASSPPGTPSSYNEQFF. Here the CDR3 DNA reads TGTGCCAGCAGCCCTCCCGGGACTCCGAGCTCCTACAATGAGCAGTTCTTC.

CDR3 sequence: CASSFVDGRGTDTQYF. Here the CDR3 DNA reads TGTGCCAGCAGTTTTGTAGACGGGAGAGGCACAGATACGCAGTATTTT. The chain links TRBV28 to TRBJ2-3, with a weak D call TRBD2 (6 bases). The CDR3 covers 16 residues. V shed 3 bases and J shed 1 base, with 14 bases lying between them. CDR1 MDHEN and CDR2 SYDVKM come from the germline V gene.

The sample holds many counts of this clonotype. The gene calls are TRBV5-4 and TRBJ2-1; no firm D call. CDR1 is SGHNT and CDR2 is YYREEE in the germline V gene (reference sequence). The CDR3 sequence is 15 residues long. Deletions cut 4 bases from V and 5 bases from J, with 16 bases between. This CDR3 reads CASSVVLYEDNEQFF. DNA for the CDR3: TGTGCCAGCAGCGTCGTGCTGTACGAGGACAATGAGCAGTTCTTC. The variable domain in full, completed from reference TRBV5-4 and TRBJ2-1, reads ETGVTQSPTHLIKTRGQQVTLRCSSQSGHNTVSWYQQALGQGPQFIFQYYREEENGRGNFPPRFSGLQFPNYSSELNVNALELDDSALYLCASSVVLYEDNEQFFGPGTRLTVL.

The chain has TRBV20-1 and TRBJ2-5; D is possibly TRBD2 (6 bases). Trimming left V 3 bases short and J 7 bases short, with 15 bases between. The CDR3 has 13 residues. Germline loops: CDR1 DFQATT, CDR2 SNEGSKA (reference sequence). The CDR3 spells CSASQVGGATQYF. In DNA form, the CDR3 reads TGCAGTGCTAGCCAGGTCGGAGGGGCGACCCAGTACTTC.

The chain employs TRBV7-9 and TRBJ1-4, with D uncertain. Trimming removed 1 base from V and 11 bases from J, with 8 bases in between. The CDR3 has 12 amino acids. In germline, CDR1 is SEHNR, CDR2 FQNEAQ (reference sequence). The CDR3: CASSLEGWKLFF. The CDR3 DNA follows: TGTGCCAGCAGCTTAGAGGGATGGAAACTGTTTTTT.

Turning to this clonotype: A much larger clone differs by one base, so this may be a read error. The gene calls are TRBV27 and TRBJ2-6, with D possibly being TRBD2 (5 bases). The CDR3 extends over 15 amino acids. Germline V CDR1 and CDR2: MNHEY, SMNVEV (reference sequence). The V and J ends lost 7 bases and 5 bases respectively, with 15 bases between them. CDR3 DNA: TGTGCCAGCACCACCCGGGGATCTTGGGCCAACGTCCTGACTTTC. Translating it yields CASTTRGSWANVLTF.

This clonotype was counted a few times. Sequence at one end of the junction differs from germline and may be a read error. This sequence joins TRBV6-5 and TRBJ2-3; maybe TRBD2 (5 bases). Germline V lookup: CDR1 MNHEY, CDR2 SVGAGI. This CDR3 has 13 residues. The CDR3 loop is CASSSGNTDTQYF. The DNA for the CDR3 is TGCGCCAGCAGCTCCGGGAACACAGATACGCAGTATTTT.

This clonotype was picked up many times. The chain links TRBV12-3 or TRBV12-4 to TRBJ2-1; 8 bases agree with TRBD2. J lost 9 bases, V lost 8 bases, and 12 bases had no gene match. The CDR3 has 14 amino acids. This chain's CDR3 is CASLTGGAVGEQFF. CDR3 in DNA: TGTGCCAGCCTAACCGGGGGGGCCGTCGGTGAGCAGTTCTTC.

In its sample, this clonotype is medium-sized. The chain employs TRBV19 and TRBJ1-3, with D unresolved. The germline V gene has CDR1 LNHDA and CDR2 SQIVND (reference sequence). The CDR3 is made up of 15 amino acids. The germline V and J ends were trimmed by 4 bases and 4 bases, with 14 bases remaining between them. In nucleotides, the CDR3 is TGTGCCAGTAGTAAGGTACAGAACTTCGGAAACACCATATATTTT. It yields the protein CASSKVQNFGNTIYF. Variable domain in full (rest from reference TRBV19 and TRBJ1-3): DGGITQSPKYLFRKEGQNVTLSCEQNLNHDAMYWYRQDPGQGLRLIYYSQIVNDFQKGDIAEGYSVSREKKESFPLTVTSAQKNPTAFYLCASSKVQNFGNTIYFGEGSWLTVV.

This clonotype qualifies as medium-sized. The J gene is TRBJ1-2, the V gene TRBV19, with D maybe TRBD1 (6 bases). Germline V gene lookup returns CDR1 LNHDA and CDR2 SQIVND (reference sequence). The CDR3 contains 15 residues. The V end was cut by 3 bases, the J end by 2 bases, with 13 bases between. This CDR3 is CASSIQQGPNYGYTF. CDR3 nucleotide sequence: TGTGCCAGTAGTATCCAACAGGGCCCCAACTATGGCTACACCTTC.

This clonotype came up a few times. The gene calls are TRBV27 and TRBJ1-6; a possible D gene is TRBD1 (5 bases). V was cut by 4 bases and J by 9 bases, with 19 bases left in between. This CDR3 spans 16 amino acids. Germline CDR1 reads MNHEY; CDR2 reads SMNVEV (reference sequence). The CDR3 spells CASSSRAMMGISPLHF. CDR3 sequence (DNA): TGTGCCAGCAGTTCCAGGGCCATGATGGGTATTTCACCCCTCCACTTT.

By its share, this clonotype is medium-sized. The rearrangement uses TRBV19 and TRBJ2-1; D perhaps matches TRBD2 (5 bases). V was pared by 6 bases and J by 12 bases, with 21 bases between. The CDR3 spans 14 residues. Germline CDR1 and CDR2: LNHDA and SQIVND (reference sequence). Written as DNA, the CDR3 is TGTGCCAGTAGAGTAAGCCCGGGCCCGGCGGGGCAGTTCTTC. This sequence encodes CASRVSPGPAGQFF.

The chain links TRBV21-1 to TRBJ2-1; the D call in the table, TRBD2, was not verified against the DNA. TRBV21-1 is a known pseudogene. This CDR3 region has 16 residues. The CDR3 sequence is CASSKGGLAGGQVRFF. For the CDR3, the DNA is TGTGCCAGCAGCAAAGGGGGACTAGCGGGAGGGCAAGTTCGGTTCTTC.

Remarks on this clonotype: Relative to the germline gene, one junction end is altered; a read error may explain this. The gene calls are TRBV5-1 and TRBJ2-3; 7 bases are shared with TRBD2. This CDR3 is 18 amino acids long. Germline CDR1 is SGHRS and CDR2 is YFSETQ. This chain's CDR3 is CASSLVLGGGGSTDTQYF. CDR3 in DNA: TGTGCCAGCAGCTTGGTACTCGGCGGGGGAGGGAGCACAGATACGCAGTATTTT.

This clonotype has ten or more counts. This chain links TRBV6-5 with TRBJ1-1; TRBD1 agrees at 7 bases. The length of the CDR3 is 16 residues. CDR1 and CDR2 (germline): MNHEY, SVGAGI. Trimming cost V 6 bases and J 4 bases; bases outside gene matches: 14. DNA of the CDR3: TGTGCCAGCAGCCGCGCGATGACAGGGTACGGCACTGAAGCTTTCTTT. Translation: CASSRAMTGYGTEAFF.